Sequencing of this T cell receptor beta chain was carried out in a study of CD8+ T cells in alopecia areata. Overall study results and limits: Scalp clonality and expanded CD8+ clones among the top 100 were significantly decreased by tofacitinib. With just one nonresponder, it is still uncertain whether baseline CD8+ expansion relates to response. Many of the expanded lesional clones endured in scalp and blood while on tofacitinib.

Treatment given: oral pan-JAK inhibitor, 5-10 mg twice daily. Researchers gathered lesional scalp punch biopsies and peripheral blood from patients with alopecia areata. To note about this clone: No antigen is known for it.

V lost 4 bases and J 0 bases, leaving 12 bases between the germline ends. From germline, CDR1 is MNHEY and CDR2 SVGAGI. The CDR3 length is 15 residues. After isolation, RNA underwent reverse transcription to generate cDNA as the sequencing template. This table comes from immunoSEQ multiplex PCR, and its TCRdb copy is limited to in-frame clones, with some not included. This sample carries approximately 220,000 clones, less than 45% of them seen once, and the ten largest clones take 0.4% to 0.55%. The starting material was CD4+ T cells sorted from blood, obtained at approximately week 34, from a patient treated with tofacitinib. The gene calls are TRBV6-5 and TRBJ1-2, with D maybe TRBD1 (6 bases). This clonotype was obtained from a human donor with alopecia areata. CDR3 in amino acids: CASSSGQRANYGYTF. In DNA, the CDR3 is TGTGCCAGCAGTTCAGGACAGAGGGCTAACTATGGCTACACCTTC.